Described below is a single T cell receptor beta chain sequence and its context. The clone's antigen remains unknown. Base qualities are not recorded, but no much larger clone differs from it by a single base. These data are taken from a study of T cell responses to AZD1222 COVID-19 vaccine (TCRdb year 2021). With respect to the entire study: A total of about 240 trial participants underwent TCR sequencing, of whom about 200 received two doses of AZD1222 and roughly 25 received two doses of the MenACWY control vaccine. Enrollment into the trials was organized by age into subgroups of 18-55, 56-69 and 70-plus years, and those subgroups contained roughly 140, 27 and 60 TCR-sequenced participants, respectively.

This specimen's time point label, per the study, means: about 28 days (+/-7) after the second vaccine dose. Because spike-specific TCR depth and breadth did not differ between the two schedules, AZD1222 recipients who got a second dose at roughly 4 weeks were pooled with those who got a second dose at roughly 12 weeks. Vaccinee samples were obtained from the UK trials COV001 and COV002, which included a single-blind randomized controlled phase 2/3 trial of AZD1222 (ChAdOx1 nCoV-19) in healthy adults. For TCRbeta chain sequencing, PBMC samples were collected from trial participants at day 0 and at day 28 after the second dose. The CDR3 regions of human TCRbeta chains were analyzed by immunosequencing. The study's processing was this. TCRs in the repertoires were compared against a reference library of SARS-CoV-2-specific TCRs that had been generated with the MIRA antigen-specificity platform. Breadth was defined as the fraction of unique TCRs that were SARS-CoV-2-associated. Depth was defined as the fraction of total T cells that were SARS-CoV-2-associated. Using the MIRA data, each spike-specific TCR was assigned both to the spike region to which the TCR was reactive and to a CD4 or CD8 class. Log10-transformed breadth and depth values were compared by one-way ANOVA with Sidak's multiple comparisons tests. This immuneACCESS table, as held by TCRdb, lists in-frame sequences with V and J called but not all clones. Of the missing ones, under half trace to an unresolved V gene in checked studies; the others have no known cause. V, J and clone size derive from that table, while D and trimming were established from the DNA sequence. Here the sample has approximately 150,000 clones; around 90% occur a single time. Around 1% of the sample rests with the top ten.

The CDR3 measures 13 amino acids from cysteine to phenylalanine. Left in the record is the CDR3 DNA by itself, 39 bases read in frame from the first base. The germline V gene (reference sequence) yields MNHNY for CDR1 and SVGAGI for CDR2. The trim is 5 bases for V and 6 bases for J, with a gap of 13 bases between the germline ends. Summary of the overall study and its limitations: Because no day 14 peak-response samples were available, repertoires were characterized only after the peak T cell response. Conclusions about previously exposed vaccinees are limited, since just a handful of AZD1222 recipients were seropositive for SARS-CoV-2 at baseline. The whole spike protein was spanned by vaccine-associated CD4 TCRs, and dominant responses were seen in regions 160-218 and 743-854. After two AZD1222 doses, both the breadth and the depth of spike-specific TCRs were significantly higher than at day 0 and than in MenACWY recipients. Participants were mostly white British and included more females than males, and it was suggested by the authors that clonal diversity may have been underestimated. Reportedly, almost half of the unique spike-specific TCRs recognized epitopes lying outside the regions that are mutated in the B.1.351 and B.1.1.7 variants. In the small 56-69-year group, the increase in depth fell short of significance, most likely because of low power.

Sequencing used peripheral blood, obtained 28 days after the second AZD1222 dose. The source is an adult who received the AZD1222 COVID-19 vaccine. The V gene is TRBV6-6 and the J gene is TRBJ1-1; TRBD1 could be the D gene, as 5 bases match. The CDR3 protein sequence reads: CASSLRRGSEAFF. At the DNA level, the sequence is TGTGCCAGCAGTCTCCGGAGGGGTTCTGAAGCTTTCTTT.